The clone carrying this TCR beta chain was seen a single time. Trimming removed 4 bases at V and 4 bases at J, with 5 bases between. Germline V gene lookup returns CDR1 LNHDA and CDR2 SQIVND (reference sequence). This CDR3 spans 13 amino acids. One entry per CDR3 protein, called by TCRdb with MiXCR from the RT-PCR reads. The repertoire holds 550,000 to 750,000 distinct CDR3 sequences, with more than 13% as singletons. The genes are TRBV19 and TRBJ2-6; D is uncertain. Source material: memory CD4+ T cells from blood. The sequence derives from a female donor in good health, serving as a healthy control. The CDR3 region has the DNA TGTGCCAGTAGTAGAGTGGGGGCCAACGTCCTGACTTTC. Protein: CASSRVGANVLTF.